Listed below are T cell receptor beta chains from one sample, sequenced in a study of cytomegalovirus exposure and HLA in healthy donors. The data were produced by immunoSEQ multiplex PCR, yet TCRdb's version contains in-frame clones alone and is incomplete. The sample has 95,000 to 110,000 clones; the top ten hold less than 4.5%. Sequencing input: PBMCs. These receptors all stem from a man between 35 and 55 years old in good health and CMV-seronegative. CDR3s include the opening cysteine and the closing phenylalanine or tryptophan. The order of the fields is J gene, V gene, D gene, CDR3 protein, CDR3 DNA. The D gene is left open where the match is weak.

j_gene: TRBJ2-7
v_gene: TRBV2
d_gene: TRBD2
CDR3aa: CASREGGTSGGYEQYF
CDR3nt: TGTGCCAGCAGAGAAGGCGGGACTAGCGGGGGCTACGAGCAGTACTTC

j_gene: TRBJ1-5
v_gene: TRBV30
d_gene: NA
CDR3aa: CAWSGQNSNQPQHF
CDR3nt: TGTGCCTGGAGTGGGCAGAATAGCAATCAGCCCCAGCATTTT

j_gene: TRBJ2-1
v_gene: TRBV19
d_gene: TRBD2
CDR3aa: CASNKLAGSSYNEQFF
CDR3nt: TGTGCCAGTAACAAATTAGCGGGGAGCTCCTACAATGAGCAGTTCTTC

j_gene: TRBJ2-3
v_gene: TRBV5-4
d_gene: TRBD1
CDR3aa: CASSFQGATDTQYF
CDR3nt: TGTGCCAGCAGCTTCCAGGGGGCGACAGATACGCAGTATTTT

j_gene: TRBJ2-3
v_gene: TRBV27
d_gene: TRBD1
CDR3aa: CASSLSSTSGGRDTQYF
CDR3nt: TGTGCCAGCAGTTTATCCAGTACGTCAGGGGGCAGAGATACGCAGTATTTT

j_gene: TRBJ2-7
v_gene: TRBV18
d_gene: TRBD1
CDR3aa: CASSIDRDEQYF
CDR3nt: TGTGCCAGCTCGATCGACAGGGACGAGCAGTACTTC

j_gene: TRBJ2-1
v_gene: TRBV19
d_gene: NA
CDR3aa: CASSIGVNEQFF
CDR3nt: TGTGCCAGTAGTATTGGAGTCAATGAGCAGTTCTTC

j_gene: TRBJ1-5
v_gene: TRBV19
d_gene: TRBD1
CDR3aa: CASRLDRQSNQPQHF
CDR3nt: TGTGCCAGTAGACTGGACAGGCAGAGCAATCAGCCCCAGCATTTT

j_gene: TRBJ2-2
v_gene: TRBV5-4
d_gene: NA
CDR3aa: CASSLGEAGTGELFF
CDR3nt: TGTGCCAGCAGCTTGGGGGAGGCAGGGACCGGGGAGCTGTTTTTT

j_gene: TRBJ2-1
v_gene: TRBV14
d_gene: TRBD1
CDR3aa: CASSHRGQGYNEQFF
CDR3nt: TGTGCCAGCAGCCACAGGGGGCAAGGCTACAATGAGCAGTTCTTC

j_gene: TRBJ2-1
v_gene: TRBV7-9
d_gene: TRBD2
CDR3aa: CASRAAGLAGYNEQFF
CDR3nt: TGTGCCAGCAGAGCAGCGGGGCTAGCGGGCTACAATGAGCAGTTCTTC